A selection of T cell receptor beta chains follows, all from one sample in a study of PD-L1 blockade in urothelial cancer. Libraries were prepared by immunoSEQ multiplex PCR; TCRdb keeps only in-frame clonotypes and omits some of them. The sample carries about 90,000 clones, 85% to 95% recorded once. The sample consisted of PBMCs, taken around atezolizumab (anti-PD-L1) treatment. The receptors shown here come from a man aged 60 to 75 with urothelial cancer. CDR3s include the opening cysteine and the closing phenylalanine or tryptophan. D genes are given only for firm matches. Rows give clone size only sometimes, using once, few, many, or a class for an expanded clone.

J | V | size | D | CDR3 | DNA
TRBJ2-5 | TRBV15 | . | . | CATSREYREETQYF | TGTGCCACCAGCAGAGAGTACAGGGAAGAGACCCAGTACTTC
TRBJ1-1 | TRBV28 | many | . | CASRLWGAEAFF | TGTGCCAGCAGGCTGTGGGGGGCTGAAGCTTTCTTT
TRBJ2-1 | TRBV2 | . | TRBD2 | CASSDGTSGAVIRSEQFF | TGTGCCAGCAGTGACGGGACTAGCGGGGCCGTAATTCGGAGTGAGCAGTTCTTC
TRBJ1-4 | TRBV28 | . | . | CASSFAGQRENEKLFF | TGTGCCAGCAGTTTCGCGGGGCAAAGGGAGAATGAAAAACTGTTTTTT
TRBJ2-2 | TRBV7-2 | . | TRBD2 | CASSPRTSGGFGELFF | TGTGCCAGCAGCCCAAGGACTAGCGGGGGCTTTGGGGAGCTGTTTTTT
TRBJ2-7 | TRBV6-9 | . | . | CASSYHQGSSYEQYF | TGTGCCAGCAGTTATCACCAGGGGAGCTCCTACGAGCAGTACTTC
TRBJ1-2 | TRBV30 | . | . | CAWSNLQGSAYGYTF | TGTGCCTGGAGTAACCTACAGGGAAGTGCCTATGGCTACACCTTC
TRBJ1-1 | TRBV6-5 | . | . | CASSYQGGVNTEAFF | TGTGCCAGCAGTTACCAGGGAGGGGTAAACACTGAAGCTTTCTTT
TRBJ1-1 | TRBV5-1 | . | . | CASSLGQANPTTEAFF | TGCGCCAGCAGCTTGGGGCAGGCTAACCCAACCACTGAAGCTTTCTTT
TRBJ1-1 | TRBV2 | . | TRBD1 | CATQGDTEAFF | TGTGCCACTCAGGGGGACACTGAAGCTTTCTTT